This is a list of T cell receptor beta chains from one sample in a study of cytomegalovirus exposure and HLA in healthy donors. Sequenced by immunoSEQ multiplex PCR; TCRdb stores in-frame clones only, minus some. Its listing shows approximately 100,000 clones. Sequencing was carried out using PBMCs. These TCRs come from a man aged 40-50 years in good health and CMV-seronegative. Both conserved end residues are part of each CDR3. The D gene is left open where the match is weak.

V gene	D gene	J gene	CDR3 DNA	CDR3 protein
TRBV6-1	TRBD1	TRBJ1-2	TGTGCCAGCAGTCCCTGGACAGGGGGCAACTATGGCTACACCTTC	CASSPWTGGNYGYTF
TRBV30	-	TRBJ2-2	TGTGCCTGGAGTCGGGGCACCGGGGAGCTGTTTTTT	CAWSRGTGELFF
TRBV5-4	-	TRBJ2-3	TGTGCCAGCAGCTTGGTTTCCCAGGGTTCAGATACGCAGTATTTT	CASSLVSQGSDTQYF
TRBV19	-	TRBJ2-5	TGTGCCAGTAGTACGGTCCCCGAGACCCAGTACTTC	CASSTVPETQYF
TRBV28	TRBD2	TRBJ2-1	TGTGCCAGCACCGAAACCCCGGGAGGACCCTACAATGAGCAGTTCTTC	CASTETPGGPYNEQFF
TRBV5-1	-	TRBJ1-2	TGCGCCAGCAGCTTGGCGGGGGACTATGGCTACACCTTC	CASSLAGDYGYTF
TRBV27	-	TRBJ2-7	TGTGCCAGCAGTCTGTCAGGGGACGACTACGAGCAGTACTTC	CASSLSGDDYEQYF
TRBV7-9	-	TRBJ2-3	TGTGCCAGCAGCTTAGGGCAGGACACAGATACGCAGTATTTT	CASSLGQDTDTQYF
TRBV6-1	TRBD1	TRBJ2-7	TGTGCCAGCGTTGAGGGACAGACCTACGAGCAGTACTTC	CASVEGQTYEQYF
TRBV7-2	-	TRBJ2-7	TGTGCCAGCAGCTTAGGGTCCCCGACTGGAGCCTACGAGCAGTACTTC	CASSLGSPTGAYEQYF
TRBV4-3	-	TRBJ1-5	TGCGCCAGCAGCCAAGAACGTTCGGGCAGCGGTAGCAATCAGCCCCAGCATTTT	CASSQERSGSGSNQPQHF
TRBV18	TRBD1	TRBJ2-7	TGTGCCAGCTCACCACCCTGGACAGGGGGCTTTAACGAGCAGTACTTC	CASSPPWTGGFNEQYF
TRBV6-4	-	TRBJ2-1	TGTGCCAGCAGAAGGGAGCACCTTAACAATGAGCAGTTCTTC	CASRREHLNNEQFF
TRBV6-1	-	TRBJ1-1	TGTGCCAGCAGTGAATTCGTGGCCCTGAGGACTGAAGCTTTCTTT	CASSEFVALRTEAFF
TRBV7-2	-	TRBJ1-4	TGTGCCAGCAGCTCAAGGGAGGGAGGGACTAATGAAAAACTGTTTTTT	CASSSREGGTNEKLFF
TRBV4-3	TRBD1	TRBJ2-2	TGCGCCAGCAGCCAAGACCCGGGACAGGGAGGAGCCGGGGAGCTGTTTTTT	CASSQDPGQGGAGELFF
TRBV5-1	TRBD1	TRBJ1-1	TGCGCCAGCAGCTGGACAGGGGCCAACACTGAAGCTTTCTTT	CASSWTGANTEAFF
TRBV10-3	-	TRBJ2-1	TGTGCCATCAGTGAGTCGATGGCAGGGGCCTACAATGAGCAGTTCTTC	CAISESMAGAYNEQFF
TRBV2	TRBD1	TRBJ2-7	TGTGCCAGCAGTGAAGCCCTGGACAGGGGGGGACCCTACGAGCAGTACTTC	CASSEALDRGGPYEQYF
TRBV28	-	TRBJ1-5	TGTGCCAGCAGTTTGGACACTAGCAATCAGCCCCAGCATTTT	CASSLDTSNQPQHF
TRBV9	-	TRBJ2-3	TGTGCCAGCAAACCGGGACTTGGGACCGCTCCAGATACGCAGTATTTT	CASKPGLGTAPDTQYF
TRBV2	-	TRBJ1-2	TGTGCCAGCAGTGGGGGCAACTATGGCTACACCTTC	CASSGGNYGYTF
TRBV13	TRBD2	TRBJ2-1	TGTGCCAGCAGCCCCCCCCTGGGCGGGAGGACTAATGAGCAGTTCTTC	CASSPPLGGRTNEQFF
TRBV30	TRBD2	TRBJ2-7	TGTGCCTGGACCCGACTAGCGGGAGGGTACGAGCAGTACTTC	CAWTRLAGGYEQYF
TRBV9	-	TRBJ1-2	TGTGCCAGCAGCGACAGGGCCCATGGCTACACCTTC	CASSDRAHGYTF
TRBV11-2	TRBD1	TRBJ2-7	TGTGCCAGCAGCCTATCCGGGACAGGGGTCGAGCAGTACTTC	CASSLSGTGVEQYF
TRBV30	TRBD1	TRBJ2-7	TGTGCCTGGAGATTAGGACAGGGCCAAGGACAAAGTTATCGTTCCGAGGCCCAGCAGTACTTC	CAWRLGQGQGQSYRSEAQQYF
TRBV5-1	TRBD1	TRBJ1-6	TGCGCCAGCAGCTCGTTGACAGGGGAAATATCCTATAATTCACCCCTCCACTTT	CASSSLTGEISYNSPLHF
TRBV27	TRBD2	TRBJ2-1	TGTGCCAGCAGTTTCAAGCGGGAGAATTTCAATGAGCAGTTCTTC	CASSFKRENFNEQFF
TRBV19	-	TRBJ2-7	TGTGCCAGTAGTATCGGGTACGGGTCTATCGAGCAGTACTTC	CASSIGYGSIEQYF
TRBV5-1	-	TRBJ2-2	TGCGCCAGCAGCTTGGGGTGGGGGCCCACCGGGGAGCTGTTTTTT	CASSLGWGPTGELFF
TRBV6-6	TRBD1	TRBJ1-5	TGTGCCAGCAGTTCAGGGACAGGGGGTTATCAGCCCCAGCATTTT	CASSSGTGGYQPQHF
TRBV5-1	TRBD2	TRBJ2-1	TGCGCCAGCAGCTTGATCGTGATAGGGAGTAGCGGGGGGGCCGGCGAGCAGTTCTTC	CASSLIVIGSSGGAGEQFF
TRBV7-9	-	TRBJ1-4	TGTGCCAGCAGCCGTGACAGATTTGGGGAAAAACTGTTTTTT	CASSRDRFGEKLFF
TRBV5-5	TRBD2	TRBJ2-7	TGTGCCAGCAGCTTTAGCGGGGGGCCCCTCGAGCAGTACTTC	CASSFSGGPLEQYF
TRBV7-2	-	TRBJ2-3	TGTGCCAGCAGCCCAAGAGGATCGTCCGGGTTTTTAGATACGCAGTATTTT	CASSPRGSSGFLDTQYF
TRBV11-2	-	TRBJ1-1	TGTGCCAGCAGCCAGGGGTTGTACACTGAAGCTTTCTTT	CASSQGLYTEAFF
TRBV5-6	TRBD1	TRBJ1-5	TGTGCCAGCAGCCAAACAGGGGGCAGTCAGCCCCAGCATTTT	CASSQTGGSQPQHF
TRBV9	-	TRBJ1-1	TGTGCCAGCAGCGTAGTCGGGGAGTCCGCTGAAGCTTTCTTT	CASSVVGESAEAFF
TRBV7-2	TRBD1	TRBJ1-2	TGTGCCAGCAGCCAAGACAGGGGGTCGGGAGGCTACACCTTC	CASSQDRGSGGYTF
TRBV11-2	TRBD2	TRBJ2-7	TGTGCCAGCAGCCCGGGACTAGCCAACGAGCAGTACTTC	CASSPGLANEQYF
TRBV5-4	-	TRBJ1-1	TGTGCCAGCAGCTTAGGCTCCCAGACTATCGCTGAAGCTTTCTTT	CASSLGSQTIAEAFF
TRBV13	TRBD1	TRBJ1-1	TGTGCCAGCAGGGACAGGGGGGACACTGAAGCTTTCTTT	CASRDRGDTEAFF
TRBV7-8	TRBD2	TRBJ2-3	TGTGCCAGCAGCTCCCAACCTACGACTAGCGGGTTCAATATGGGAGATACGCAGTATTTT	CASSSQPTTSGFNMGDTQYF
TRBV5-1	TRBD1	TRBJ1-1	TGCGCCAGCAGCCCGTCGGACAGGGCAATGAACACTGAAGCTTTCTTT	CASSPSDRAMNTEAFF
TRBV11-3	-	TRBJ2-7	TGTGCCAGCAGCTTATTCAGGTACGGTTACGAGCAGTACTTC	CASSLFRYGYEQYF
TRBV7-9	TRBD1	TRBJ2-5	TGTGCCAGCAGCTTACGGGACAGCCTACGAGATCCCATCGGGACCCAGTACTTC	CASSLRDSLRDPIGTQYF
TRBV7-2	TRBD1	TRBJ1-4	TGTGCCAGCAGCGACACGGGACAGGGAGCTAATGAAAAACTGTTTTTT	CASSDTGQGANEKLFF
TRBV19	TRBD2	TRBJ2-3	TGTGCCAGTAGTATCTTTAGCGGGAGTTTCGATACGCAGTATTTT	CASSIFSGSFDTQYF
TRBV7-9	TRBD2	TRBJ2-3	TGTGCCAGCAGCTCCGCTAGCGGGAGGGTCGTCGGCACAGATACGCAGTATTTT	CASSSASGRVVGTDTQYF